The present entry profiles one TCR beta chain with its context. These data belong to a study of blood T cell repertoires in COVID-19. Study in general: The origin of the acute and convalescent COVID-19 samples was the United States, Italy and Spain. Sample material is recorded as cDNA or gDNA derived from T cells, B-cell-depleted T cells, or PBMCs.

Authors' methods: Reference gene primer amplification gave estimated nucleated cell counts. Some clones are missing from TCRdb's copy, which holds only in-frame ones; the method was immunoSEQ multiplex PCR. The V and J calls and the clone size are those of that table, but D and trimming were determined from the DNA. This sample carries 200,000 to 300,000 clones, around 80% of them seen once, and the ten largest clones take 3.5% to 5%. CDR1 and CDR2 from the germline V gene are MNHEY and SVGAGI. CDR3 size: 15 residues. V was pared by 6 bases and J by 1 base, with 5 bases of the junction left unmatched.

This sequence was found in a man between 60 and 75 years old with acute or convalescent COVID-19. This chain uses TRBV6-5 with TRBJ1-5; 8 nucleotides align to TRBD1. The sequencing input was peripheral blood. The CDR3 spells CASSRRQGSNQPQHF. CDR3 DNA sequence: TGTGCCAGCAGCCGAAGACAGGGGAGCAATCAGCCCCAGCATTTT.